This T cell receptor (beta chain) was documented in a study of blood T cell repertoires in COVID-19. The overall study: Acute and convalescent COVID-19 specimens originated in the United States, Italy and Spain. The analysed material was cDNA or gDNA that came from T cells, B-cell-depleted T cells, or PBMCs.

The germline V gene encodes CDR1 DFQATT and CDR2 SNEGSKA (reference sequence). Trimming took 6 bases from V and 7 from J; bases not matched to a gene: 12. CDR3 length equals 15 residues. As handled by the study authors: From reference gene primer amplification, estimates of nucleated cell counts were derived. Clones were sequenced by immunoSEQ multiplex PCR, and TCRdb holds only the in-frame ones, with some missing. The D gene and trimming were derived from the DNA, and the V and J assignments and clone size from that table. This sample has under 85,000 clones, with about 82% found just once. The clonotype comes from a human donor in a cohort sampled during active COVID-19. The gene calls are TRBV20-1 and TRBJ2-1; the match to TRBD1 covers 10 bases. The source material was peripheral blood. CDR3 sequence reads: CSASLNWDRGNEQFF. The CDR3 coding sequence is TGCAGTGCGAGTCTTAATTGGGACAGGGGAAATGAGCAGTTCTTC.